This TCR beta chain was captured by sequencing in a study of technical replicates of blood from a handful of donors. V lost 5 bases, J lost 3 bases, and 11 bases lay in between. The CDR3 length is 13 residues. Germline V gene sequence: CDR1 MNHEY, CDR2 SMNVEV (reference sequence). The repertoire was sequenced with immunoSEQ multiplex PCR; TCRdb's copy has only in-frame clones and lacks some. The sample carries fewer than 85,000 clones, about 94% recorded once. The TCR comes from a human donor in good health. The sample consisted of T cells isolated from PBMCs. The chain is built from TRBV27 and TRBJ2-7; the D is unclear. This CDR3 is CASSPRLRYEQYF. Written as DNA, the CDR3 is TGTGCCAGCAGTCCTCGACTGCGCTACGAGCAGTACTTC.